Listed below are T cell receptor beta chains from one sample, sequenced in a study of human T cells and chemical hapten exposure. TCRdb called the RACE reads again in MiXCR, with one record for every CDR3 protein. The data show 80,000 to 100,000 distinct CDR3 sequences, approximately 10% seen once. This specimen consisted of whole blood, obtained in connection with sensitization to the hapten diphenylcyclopropenone (DPC). The source of these receptors is a woman in her thirties with alopecia areata. Some clones in this sample may be carry-over from other donors' samples. Both conserved end residues are part of each CDR3. Fields, in order: clone size, D gene, J gene, V gene, CDR3 length, CDR3 DNA, CDR3 protein. The D gene is left open where the match is weak. A row's size may be missing; if present it is once, few, many or a size class.

. | TRBD2 | TRBJ2-6 | TRBV11-1 | 17 | TGTGCCAGCAGCTTAGGCCGAGGGAGGGATGGGGCCAACGTCCTGACTTTC | CASSLGRGRDGANVLTF
few | . | TRBJ2-5 | TRBV7-8 | 12 | TGTGCCAGCAGCGTTAACCAAGAGACCCAGTACTTC | CASSVNQETQYF
many | TRBD1 | TRBJ2-1 | TRBV2 | 15 | TGTGCCAGCAGTTCACAGGGGTTAACCTACAATGAGCAGTTCTTC | CASSSQGLTYNEQFF
many | . | TRBJ2-1 | TRBV6-1 | 15 | TGTGCCAGCAGTGAAGGGGGAGAGCAGCTCAATGAGCAGTTCTTC | CASSEGGEQLNEQFF
. | . | TRBJ1-5 | TRBV15 | 13 | TGTGCCACCAGCATGACCGCCGGGGTGTCCCAGCATTTT | CATSMTAGVSQHF
many | . | TRBJ1-5 | TRBV12-3/TRBV12-4 | 13 | TGTGCCAGCAGAGCCGGGGGAGATCAGCCCCAGCATTTT | CASRAGGDQPQHF
many | . | TRBJ2-5 | TRBV28 | 13 | TGTGCCACCGCCCATGGGGCGGTAAAGACCCAGTACTTC | CATAHGAVKTQYF
few | . | TRBJ2-3 | TRBV6-2/TRBV6-3 | 13 | TGTGCCAGCGAGCGAACTGAAGCAGATACGCAGTATTTT | CASERTEADTQYF
many | TRBD2 | TRBJ2-1 | TRBV20-1 | 16 | TGCAGTGCTAGAGAGACCGCATGGCGGGGGGGAGACGAGCAGTTCTTC | CSARETAWRGGDEQFF
many | . | TRBJ2-2 | TRBV5-4 | 14 | TGTGCCAGCAGCCTCCGGGCCACCACCGGGGAGCTGTTTTTT | CASSLRATTGELFF
. | . | TRBJ1-5 | TRBV27 | 13 | TGTGCCAGCAGTTTAGTCTATGGCCAGCCCCAGCATTTT | CASSLVYGQPQHF
many | TRBD1 | TRBJ2-7 | TRBV18 | 16 | TGTGCCAGCTCGCCTTTACCGGGACAGGGGGCTCGGGAGCAGTACTTC | CASSPLPGQGAREQYF
many | TRBD1 | TRBJ2-1 | TRBV7-6 | 13 | TGTGCCAGCAGCGCAAGACAGGGATCTGAGCAGTTCTTC | CASSARQGSEQFF
few | . | TRBJ1-1 | TRBV12-3/TRBV12-4 | 16 | TGTGCCAGCAGTAATCCCAAGGGTGGGGGCGACACTGAAGCTTTCTTT | CASSNPKGGGDTEAFF
few | TRBD2 | TRBJ2-1 | TRBV5-4 | 17 | TGTGCCAGCAGCTTCTGGCGGGGGGGGTCTTTAGACAATGAGCAGTTCTTC | CASSFWRGGSLDNEQFF
many | TRBD2 | TRBJ2-1 | TRBV24-1 | 13 | TGTGCCATTAGTAGCGGGAGACGAGGTGAGCAGTTCTTC | CAISSGRRGEQFF
. | TRBD2 | TRBJ2-1 | TRBV20-1 | 17 | TGCAGTGCTAGATCCCTGGGGACTAGCGGGAGATACAATGAGCAGTTCTTC | CSARSLGTSGRYNEQFF
. | . | TRBJ1-1 | TRBV6-5 | 17 | TGTGCCAGCAGTTCCCACAGTTCGGGCGCCGGGAACACTGAAGCTTTCTTT | CASSSHSSGAGNTEAFF
few | TRBD2 | TRBJ2-2 | TRBV7-6 | 15 | TGTGCCAGCATGTCCACCGGGACTAGCACCGGGGAGCTGTTTTTT | CASMSTGTSTGELFF
. | TRBD1 | TRBJ1-5 | TRBV12-3/TRBV12-4 | 15 | TGTGCCAGCACCTTGGGGACAGTGGCCAATCAGCCCCAGCATTTT | CASTLGTVANQPQHF
few | . | TRBJ1-5 | TRBV6-2/TRBV6-3 | 15 | TGTGCCAGCAGGGCCGACAGAGGTGGCAATCAGCCCCAGCATTTT | CASRADRGGNQPQHF
. | TRBD2 | TRBJ2-7 | TRBV6-2/TRBV6-3 | 14 | TGTGCCAGCAGTCCTAGCGGGAGCTCCTACGAGCAGTACTTC | CASSPSGSSYEQYF
. | . | TRBJ2-1 | TRBV5-5 | 15 | TGTGCCAGCAGCCTTTGGGGAGTCTCCTACAATGAGCAGTTCTTC | CASSLWGVSYNEQFF
. | . | TRBJ2-4 | TRBV6-4 | 13 | TGTGCCAGCAGTGACACAGCAAGGGGCATTCAGTACTTC | CASSDTARGIQYF
many | TRBD1 | TRBJ1-6 | TRBV5-1 | 16 | TGCGCCAGCAGCGGATTGGACAGGGCGACTAATTCACCCCTCCACTTT | CASSGLDRATNSPLHF
many | . | TRBJ2-5 | TRBV2 | 15 | TGTGCCAGCAGTGGAGCCACAGGGTCCCAAGAGACCCAGTACTTC | CASSGATGSQETQYF
. | . | TRBJ1-5 | TRBV28 | 12 | TGTGCCAGCACCCAGGAGAATCAGCCCCAGCATTTT | CASTQENQPQHF
many | . | TRBJ1-5 | TRBV12-3/TRBV12-4 | 15 | TGTGCCAGCAGCTATACCTTGGAGGGTAATCAGCCCCAGCATTTT | CASSYTLEGNQPQHF
few | TRBD2 | TRBJ2-5 | TRBV12-3/TRBV12-4 | 14 | TGTGCCAGCAGTTTACTAGCGGGGGAAGAGACCCAGTACTTC | CASSLLAGEETQYF
many | . | TRBJ1-5 | TRBV24-1 | 12 | TGTGCCACCAGTGTTACGGGGCAGCCCCAGCATTTT | CATSVTGQPQHF
many | . | TRBJ1-5 | TRBV20-1 | 14 | TGCAGTGCTAGAGATCCTTTTAGCAATCAGCCCCAGCATTTT | CSARDPFSNQPQHF
few | . | TRBJ1-3 | TRBV6-6 | 14 | TGTGCCAGCAGTTACTCGAGTAGGGGAAACACCATATATTTT | CASSYSSRGNTIYF
. | TRBD1 | TRBJ2-2 | TRBV28 | 15 | TGTGCCAGCAGTAAGCGGGACAGGGTCACCGGGGAGCTGTTTTTT | CASSKRDRVTGELFF
many | . | TRBJ2-1 | TRBV10-3 | 16 | TGTGCCATCAGTGAGTCGCTCCCTAGCGCCTACAATGAGCAGTTCTTC | CAISESLPSAYNEQFF
few | . | TRBJ1-6 | TRBV28 | 13 | TGTGCCAGCAGTTTACAGGGAAGTTCACCCCTCCACTTT | CASSLQGSSPLHF
. | TRBD2 | TRBJ2-5 | TRBV29-1 | 12 | TGCAGCGTTGATATAGCGGGAGAGACCCAGTACTTC | CSVDIAGETQYF
many | . | TRBJ2-3 | TRBV27 | 16 | TGTGCCAGCAGTGACCGACCGGGACTGAGCACAGATACGCAGTATTTT | CASSDRPGLSTDTQYF
many | TRBD1 | TRBJ1-2 | TRBV6-5 | 13 | TGTGCCAGCAGCCCGACAGGGGGCTATGGCTACACCTTC | CASSPTGGYGYTF
. | . | TRBJ1-1 | TRBV5-1 | 15 | TGCGCCAGCAGCGGAATGGGGTTCTCGAACACTGAAGCTTTCTTT | CASSGMGFSNTEAFF
few | . | TRBJ1-1 | TRBV6-5 | 13 | TGTGCCAGCAGTTTGATAATGAACACTGAAGCTTTCTTT | CASSLIMNTEAFF
few | . | TRBJ1-2 | TRBV28 | 15 | TGTGCCAGCAGATCGCCACAGGACGGAAACTATGGCTACACCTTC | CASRSPQDGNYGYTF
few | TRBD2 | TRBJ2-2 | TRBV10-3 | 16 | TGTGCCATCAGTGAAGGGTTAGCGGGGATCACCGGGGAGCTGTTTTTT | CAISEGLAGITGELFF
many | . | TRBJ1-2 | TRBV18 | 13 | TGTGCCAGCTCACCACCGTGGGGAAATGGCTACACCTTC | CASSPPWGNGYTF